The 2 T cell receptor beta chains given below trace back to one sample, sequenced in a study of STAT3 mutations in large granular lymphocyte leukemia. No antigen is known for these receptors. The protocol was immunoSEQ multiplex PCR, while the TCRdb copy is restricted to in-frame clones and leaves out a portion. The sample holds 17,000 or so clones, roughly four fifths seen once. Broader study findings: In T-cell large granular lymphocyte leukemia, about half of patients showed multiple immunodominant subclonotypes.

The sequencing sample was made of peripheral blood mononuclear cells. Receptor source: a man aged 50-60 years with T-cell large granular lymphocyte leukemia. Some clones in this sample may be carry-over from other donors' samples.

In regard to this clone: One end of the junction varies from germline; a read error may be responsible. The CDR3 nucleotides read TGCAGTGCCCATCCAGAGGGGATCTTT. This sequence encodes CSAHPEGIF. The chain combines TRBV20-1 with TRBJ1-1, with D possibly being TRBD1 (5 bases). Germline CDR1 reads DFQATT; CDR2 reads SNEGSKA (reference sequence). The CDR3 spans 9 residues.

For the CDR3, the DNA is TGCGCCAGCAGCCCAGACAACAGTAATGAAAAACTGTTTTTT. Translation: CASSPDNSNEKLFF. V is TRBV5-1 and J is TRBJ1-4; no firm D call. This CDR3 contains 14 residues. The V gene's germline CDR1 is SGHRS and CDR2 YFSETQ. The V end was cut by 4 bases, the J end by 4 bases, with 11 bases between.